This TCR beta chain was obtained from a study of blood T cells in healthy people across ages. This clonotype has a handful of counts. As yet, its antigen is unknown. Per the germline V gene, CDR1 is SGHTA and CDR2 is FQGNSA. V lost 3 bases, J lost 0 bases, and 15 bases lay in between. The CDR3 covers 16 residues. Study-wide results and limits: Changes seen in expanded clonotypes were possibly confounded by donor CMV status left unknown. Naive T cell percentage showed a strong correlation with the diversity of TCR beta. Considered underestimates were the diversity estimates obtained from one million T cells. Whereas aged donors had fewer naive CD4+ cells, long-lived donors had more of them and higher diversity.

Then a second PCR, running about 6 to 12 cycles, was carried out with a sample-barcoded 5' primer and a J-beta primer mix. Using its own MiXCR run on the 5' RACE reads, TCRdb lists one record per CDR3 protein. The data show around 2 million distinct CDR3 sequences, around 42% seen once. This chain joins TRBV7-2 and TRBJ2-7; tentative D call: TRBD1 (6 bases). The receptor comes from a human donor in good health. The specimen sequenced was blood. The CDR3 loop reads CASSLDNRAGSYEQYF. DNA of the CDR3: TGTGCCAGCAGCTTGGATAACAGGGCAGGCTCCTACGAGCAGTACTTC.